The next 27 T cell receptor beta chains were all read from a single sample in a study of glioma-infiltrating T cells after dendritic cell vaccination. Using immunoSEQ multiplex PCR, the repertoire was profiled, and TCRdb retains in-frame clones only, with some absent. The sample holds 70,000 to 100,000 clones; roughly 80% are singletons and the top ten take about 6.8%. The sample's time point: after dendritic cell vaccination, including at tumor progression/relapse. The starting material was blood, obtained after dendritic cell vaccination. The receptors originated from a human donor with glioblastoma.

V is TRBV9 and J is TRBJ1-1, with 7 nucleotides matching TRBD1. Germline CDR1 reads SGDLS; CDR2 reads YYNGEE. The V gene end was trimmed by 3 bases and the J gene end by 6 bases; junction bases not matched to a gene: 8. The length of the CDR3 is 14 residues. The CDR3 spells CASSGKTGLAEAFF. DNA for the CDR3: TGTGCCAGCAGCGGGAAGACAGGGCTCGCTGAAGCTTTCTTT. The variable domain in full, with the rest retrieved from reference TRBV9 and TRBJ1-1, is DSGVTQTPKHLITATGQRVTLRCSPRSGDLSVYWYQQSLDQGLQFLIQYYNGEERAKGNILERFSAQQFPDLHSELNLSSLELGDSALYFCASSGKTGLAEAFFGQGTRLTVV.

The gene calls are TRBV6-5 and TRBJ2-5; TRBD1 agrees at 7 bases. The DNA end lines up better with TRBJ2-7; the J call may be wrong. The germline CDR1 and CDR2 sequences are MNHEY and SVGAGI. The CDR3 sequence is 16 residues long. CDR3 residues: CASSYIGDRRYYEQYF. The CDR3 DNA reads TGTGCCAGCAGTTACATAGGGGACAGAAGATACTACGAGCAGTACTTC.

The chain employs TRBV13 and TRBJ1-2; TRBD1 matches 7 bases. Germline V gives CDR1 PRHDT, CDR2 FYEKMQ (reference sequence). Germline trimming cut 5 bases from V and 3 bases from J; bases unmatched to any gene: 18. This CDR3 has 18 amino acids. The CDR3 region is CASSPGTGESRRYYGYTF. CDR3 DNA sequence: TGTGCCAGCAGCCCGGGCACAGGGGAATCCCGAAGATACTATGGCTACACCTTC.

CDR3 sequence: CAWSTYSRGKLFF. CDR3 nucleotides: TGTGCCTGGAGTACGTACTCTCGGGGGAAACTGTTTTTT. This chain links TRBV30 with TRBJ1-4; D might be TRBD1 (5 bases). Germline values: CDR1 GTSNPN, CDR2 SVGIG (reference sequence). Trimming pared 2 bases from V and 11 bases from J, leaving 15 bases between. The CDR3 length is 13 residues.

The gene calls are TRBV7-8 and TRBJ1-4; D is possibly TRBD1 (5 bases). Per the germline V gene, CDR1 is SGHVS and CDR2 is FQNEAQ. The CDR3 length is 13 residues. V lost 5 bases and J 8 bases, leaving 12 bases between the germline ends. CDR3 loop: CASSPGGYEKLFF. DNA of the CDR3: TGTGCCAGCAGCCCCGGGGGGTACGAAAAACTGTTTTTT.

This clone occurred once. This chain joins TRBV7-2 and TRBJ1-1; D may be TRBD1 (6 bases). The CDR3 contains 15 residues. V gave up 1 base and J gave up 1 base, with 10 bases separating them. From germline, CDR1 is SGHTA and CDR2 FQGNSA. The CDR3 nucleotides are TGTGCCAGCAGCTTAGACGCAGGGGAGAACACTGAAGCTTTCTTT. It is translated as CASSLDAGENTEAFF.

The genes are TRBV2 and TRBJ2-5; D possibly corresponds to TRBD2 (7 bases). This CDR3 is 15 amino acids long. The germline V gene encodes CDR1 SNHLY and CDR2 FYNNEI. Trimming pared 6 bases from V and 2 bases from J, leaving 16 bases between. The CDR3: CASRPGGPSQETQYF. In nucleotides, the CDR3 is TGTGCCAGCAGGCCGGGGGGCCCGTCGCAAGAGACCCAGTACTTC.

The chain recombines TRBV2 with TRBJ1-1, with 8 bases lining up with TRBD1. The CDR3 loop spans 13 amino acids. Germline V gene sequence: CDR1 SNHLY, CDR2 FYNNEI. V shed 8 bases and J 4 bases; nucleotides not matched to a gene: 6. The CDR3: CASRSGGVTEAFF. CDR3 sequence (DNA): TGTGCCAGCCGCTCAGGGGGCGTCACTGAAGCTTTCTTT.

This sequence joins TRBV9 and TRBJ2-1; 9 bases line up with TRBD1. The J segment lost 8 bases and the V segment lost 4 bases, leaving 13 bases of the junction unmatched. This CDR3 has 16 residues. Germline lookup yields CDR1 SGDLS and CDR2 YYNGEE. CDR3 DNA sequence: TGTGCCAGCAGCTGGGCCGGGGACAGGGTGCAAGATGAGCAGTTCTTC. Protein product: CASSWAGDRVQDEQFF.

V gene TRBV2 combines with J gene TRBJ2-1; no clear D gene. CDR1 is SNHLY, CDR2 FYNNEI, per germline. The CDR3 spans 15 residues. With 1 base removed from V and 0 bases from J, the gap between germline ends came to 7 bases. CDR3 region: CASSEGGSSYNEQFF. CDR3 nucleotides: TGTGCCAGCAGTGAAGGCGGTAGCTCCTACAATGAGCAGTTCTTC.

This clone was observed a handful of times. The chain combines TRBV5-4 with TRBJ1-1; D possibly corresponds to TRBD1 (6 bases). Trimming removed 4 bases from V and 1 base from J, with 11 bases in between. Germline CDR1 reads SGHNT; CDR2 reads YYREEE (reference sequence). The CDR3 consists of 14 residues. CDR3 residues: CASSLTTGNTEAFF. DNA for the CDR3: TGTGCCAGCAGCCTCACGACAGGGAACACTGAAGCTTTCTTT.

The chain employs TRBV7-9 and TRBJ2-7; 9 nucleotides align to TRBD1. This CDR3 is 15 amino acids long. The V gene's germline CDR1 is SEHNR and CDR2 FQNEAQ (reference sequence). The ends lost 4 bases at V and 4 bases at J; junction bases unmatched: 8. The chain's CDR3 is CASSSQGASGYEQYF. As DNA, the CDR3 is TGTGCCAGCAGCTCACAGGGGGCGTCGGGGTACGAGCAGTACTTC.

This clone was counted a few times. The chain employs TRBV2 and TRBJ1-3; D not resolved. CDR1 is SNHLY and CDR2 is FYNNEI in the germline V gene. The CDR3 sequence is 12 residues long. V lost 6 bases and J lost 9, with 12 bases in between. CDR3 nucleotides: TGTGCCAGCAGCTTAGAGCGAACCACCATATATTTT. Protein: CASSLERTTIYF.

The sample holds one count of this clone. The J gene is TRBJ2-7, the V gene TRBV20-1; D unclear. In germline, CDR1 is DFQATT, CDR2 SNEGSKA (reference sequence). This CDR3 is 11 amino acids long. V was clipped by 2 bases and J by 2 bases, with 4 bases between them. The CDR3 sequence: CSARSTYEQYF. The CDR3 DNA is TGCAGTGCTAGATCTACCTACGAGCAGTACTTC.

V is TRBV15 and J is TRBJ1-2; no clear D. The germline CDR1 and CDR2 sequences are LNHNV and YYDKDF (reference sequence). CDR3 length: 11 amino acids. The ends were cut back, 9 bases at V and 0 bases at J, with 5 bases in the middle. CDR3 amino acids: CATSANYGYTF. CDR3 bases: TGTGCCACGTCAGCTAACTATGGCTACACCTTC.

The chain is built from TRBV4-2 and TRBJ1-1; tentatively, D is TRBD1 (5 bases). Trimming stripped 0 bases from V and 1 base from J, with 6 bases between. This CDR3 has 14 residues. Per germline, CDR1 LGHNA and CDR2 YNFKEQ. CDR3 in DNA: TGTGCCAGCAGCCAAGACGGGGGGAACACTGAAGCTTTCTTT. It translates to CASSQDGGNTEAFF.

The chain joins TRBV23-1 to TRBJ2-7; D gene unclear. TRBV23-1 qualifies as an ORF whose function is uncertain. With 2 bases removed from V and 4 bases from J, the gap between germline ends came to 9 bases. The CDR3 runs to 13 residues. The CDR3 coding sequence is TGCGCCAGCAGTCAAGGGCTCCGGTACGAGCAGTACTTC. This codes for CASSQGLRYEQYF.

V is TRBV5-4 and J is TRBJ2-2; D may be TRBD1 (6 bases). Trimming left V 7 bases short and J 5 bases short, with 12 bases between. The CDR3 has 13 amino acids. Germline CDR1 and CDR2: SGHNT and YYREEE (reference sequence). The CDR3 reads CASFPRGTGELFF. In nucleotides, the CDR3 is TGTGCCAGCTTCCCCAGGGGAACCGGGGAGCTGTTTTTT.

The V gene is TRBV30, the J gene TRBJ1-5, with a weak D call TRBD1 (6 bases). V was clipped by 5 bases and J by 5 bases, with 13 bases between them. The length of the CDR3 is 13 residues. Germline assignment: CDR1 GTSNPN and CDR2 SVGIG (reference sequence). The CDR3 nucleotides are TGTGCCTGGGCACAGGGTGAGGATCAGCCCCAGCATTTT. This sequence encodes CAWAQGEDQPQHF.

The J gene is TRBJ2-7, the V gene TRBV6-5; D is ambiguous. The germline V gene has CDR1 MNHEY and CDR2 SVGAGI. This CDR3 spans 11 amino acids. The V gene lost 2 bases and the J gene lost 6 bases, with 5 bases spanning the gap. The CDR3 protein is CASSYAAEQYF. In DNA form, the CDR3 reads TGTGCCAGCAGTTACGCGGCCGAGCAGTACTTC.

The chain is built from TRBV6-5 and TRBJ2-3; weak D call: TRBD1 (6 bases). This CDR3 has 14 amino acids. Between the trimmed V and J ends, which lost 5 bases and 3 bases, there was a span of 12 bases. Germline loops: CDR1 MNHEY, CDR2 SVGAGI. For the CDR3, the DNA is TGTGCCAGCAGTCGCGGACAGTTTACAGATACGCAGTATTTT. Translated: CASSRGQFTDTQYF.

The chain employs TRBV6-5 and TRBJ1-3, with D possibly matching TRBD1 (6 bases). The V end lost 4 bases, the J end lost 2 bases, and 12 bases lay between the germline ends. The germline V gene encodes CDR1 MNHEY and CDR2 SVGAGI. CDR3 length: 15 amino acids. CDR3 amino acids: CASSLGTKAGNTIYF. The CDR3 nucleotides read TGTGCCAGCAGTTTGGGGACAAAGGCTGGAAACACCATATATTTT.

The genes are TRBV2 and TRBJ1-1, with 8 positions matching TRBD1. The CDR3 contains 12 residues. The J segment lost 10 bases and the V segment lost 6 bases, leaving 7 bases of the junction unmatched. CDR1 and CDR2 (germline): SNHLY, FYNNEI. CDR3 nucleotides: TGTGCCAGCAGAATGGACAGGGAAGGAGCTTTCTTT. Protein sequence: CASRMDREGAFF.

The V call is TRBV2, the J call TRBJ1-2; D ambiguous. Germline V CDR1 and CDR2: SNHLY, FYNNEI. The CDR3 contains 14 residues. V gave up 3 bases and J gave up 3 bases, with 11 bases separating them. The DNA for the CDR3 is TGTGCCAGCAGTGACGTTTGGACTCACTATGGCTACACCTTC. It codes for CASSDVWTHYGYTF.

This clone has just a few counts. The V call is TRBV2, the J call TRBJ1-1; 7 bases line up with TRBD1. The germline V gene has CDR1 SNHLY and CDR2 FYNNEI. J gave up 3 bases and V 7 bases, and 8 bases lay outside the gene matches. The CDR3 is 14 residues long. The CDR3 region is CASKGGREDTEAFF. The DNA for the CDR3 is TGTGCCAGCAAAGGGGGCAGGGAGGACACTGAAGCTTTCTTT.

V and J are TRBV4-3 and TRBJ2-6; 9 nucleotides align to TRBD1. From germline, CDR1 is LGHNA and CDR2 YSLEER. The J segment lost 1 base and the V segment lost 4 bases, leaving 2 bases of the junction unmatched. The CDR3 sequence is 16 residues long. The CDR3 loop is CASSRDRGSGANVLTF. Here the CDR3 DNA reads TGCGCCAGCAGCCGAGACAGGGGGTCTGGGGCCAACGTCCTGACTTTC.

The CDR3, as DNA: TGCGCCAGCAGCATATCCGGGACAGCGAGCTATGGCTACACCTTC. Its translation: CASSISGTASYGYTF. This chain links TRBV5-1 with TRBJ1-2; 7 bases match TRBD1. This CDR3 is 15 amino acids long. From germline, CDR1 is SGHRS and CDR2 YFSETQ. V shed 4 bases, J shed 4 bases, and the junction held 10 bases outside the gene matches. The whole variable domain, filled in from reference TRBV5-1 and TRBJ1-2, reads KAGVTQTPRYLIKTRGQQVTLSCSPISGHRSVSWYQQTPGQGLQFLFEYFSETQRNKGNFPGRFSGRQFSNSRSEMNVSTLELGDSALYLCASSISGTASYGYTFGSGTRLTVV.